Following are 31 T cell receptor beta chains from one sample sequenced in a study of blood T cell repertoires in COVID-19. Clones were sequenced by immunoSEQ multiplex PCR, and TCRdb holds only the in-frame ones, with some missing. The sample gives 130,000 to 150,000 clones, almost 80% of which show up once; over 8.5% is in the top ten. The sequencing sample was made of peripheral blood. These receptors all stem from a man in his fifties with active or convalescent COVID-19.

Regarding this clone: Other DNA sequences in the same sample also yield this CDR3. The V gene is TRBV9, the J gene TRBJ2-1; unclear D gene. V gave up 4 bases and J gave up 7 bases, with 12 bases separating them. The CDR3 totals 13 residues. The V gene's germline CDR1 is SGDLS and CDR2 YYNGEE. CDR3 loop: CASSPSTSNEQFF. The CDR3 nucleotides are TGTGCCAGCAGCCCCTCGACTTCTAATGAGCAGTTCTTC.

The V and J genes are TRBV29-1 and TRBJ2-5, with D possibly TRBD1 on 5 matching bases. V lost 2 bases to trimming and J lost 5 bases, with 9 bases between them. The CDR3 is 12 residues long. Germline CDR1 SQVTM, CDR2 ANQGSEA. The CDR3 DNA follows: TGCAGCGTTGAACCAGGGTCGGAGACCCAGTACTTC. It translates to CSVEPGSETQYF.

This chain's CDR3 is CASSRDRVYGYTF. CDR3 nucleotides: TGTGCCAGCAGTCGTGACAGGGTCTATGGCTACACCTTC. V usage is TRBV6-2 or TRBV6-3 and J usage is TRBJ1-2, with 7 nucleotides matching TRBD1. This CDR3 contains 13 residues. V gave up 5 bases and J gave up 4 bases; unmatched junction bases: 4. Germline loops: CDR1 MNHEY, CDR2 SVGEGT.

This clone was observed a single time. The chain links TRBV19 to TRBJ2-2, with 7 bases matching TRBD2. This CDR3 spans 15 amino acids. Trimming removed 7 bases from V and 7 bases from J; junction bases left unmatched: 12. Germline V gives CDR1 LNHDA, CDR2 SQIVND (reference sequence). The CDR3 region is CASTGVAGFGGELFF. The CDR3 coding sequence is TGTGCCAGTACTGGAGTAGCGGGTTTTGGCGGGGAGCTGTTTTTT. The full variable domain, in which reference TRBV19 and TRBJ2-2 provide the parts outside the CDR3, is DGGITQSPKYLFRKEGQNVTLSCEQNLNHDAMYWYRQDPGQGLRLIYYSQIVNDFQKGDIAEGYSVSREKKESFPLTVTSAQKNPTAFYLCASTGVAGFGGELFFGEGSRLTVL.

This clone was recorded once. The chain carries TRBV5-5 and TRBJ1-5, with D possibly being TRBD1 (5 bases). Germline V lookup: CDR1 SGHKS, CDR2 YYEKEE (reference sequence). Trimming shortened V by 3 bases and J by 8 bases, and 12 bases separated the two germline ends. CDR3 length equals 13 residues. CDR3 loop: CASSWEGAEPQHF. The CDR3 DNA is TGTGCCAGCAGCTGGGAAGGGGCCGAGCCCCAGCATTTT. Full variable domain (outside the CDR3, taken from reference TRBV5-5 and TRBJ1-5): DAGVTQSPTHLIKTRGQQVTLRCSPISGHKSVSWYQQVLGQGPQFIFQYYEKEERGRGNFPDRFSARQFPNYSSELNVNALLLGDSALYLCASSWEGAEPQHFGDGTRLSIL.

The chain links TRBV27 to TRBJ1-6, with D uncertain. Germline V gene sequence: CDR1 MNHEY, CDR2 SMNVEV (reference sequence). CDR3 length: 14 residues. V lost 4 bases and J lost 4, with 8 bases in between. The CDR3 protein is CASSSQEYNSPLHF. Here the CDR3 DNA reads TGTGCCAGCAGTTCTCAGGAATATAATTCACCCCTCCACTTT.

This clone appeared a single time. CDR3 in DNA: TGTGCCACCAGTGACCTCCTAGGCTACGAGCAGTACTTC. Its translation is CATSDLLGYEQYF. V and J are TRBV24-1 and TRBJ2-7; D uncertain. Trimming left V 4 bases short and J 3 bases short, with 9 bases between. The CDR3 spans 13 residues. The V gene's germline CDR1 is KGHDR and CDR2 SFDVKD.

This clone was seen only once. The V and J genes are TRBV6-5 and TRBJ1-1; 7 bases line up with TRBD1. The junction had 10 bases not matched to a gene; V was cut back by 5 bases and J by 4 bases. CDR3 length: 15 amino acids. Germline loops: CDR1 MNHEY, CDR2 SVGAGI. The chain's CDR3 is CASSPPGQRLTEAFF. As DNA, the CDR3 is TGTGCCAGCAGTCCTCCGGGACAGAGGCTCACTGAAGCTTTCTTT.

This sequence joins TRBV5-5 and TRBJ1-1; 7 bases fit TRBD1. The CDR3 covers 13 residues. The germline V gene has CDR1 SGHKS and CDR2 YYEKEE (reference sequence). With 4 bases clipped from V and 8 bases from J, the junction kept 8 bases outside the gene matches. CDR3 DNA sequence: TGTGCCAGCAGCCGAACAGGGGAGAAAGAAGCTTTCTTT. Translating gives CASSRTGEKEAFF.

This CDR3 is CSVESIGTGGTDTQYF. The DNA for the CDR3 is TGCAGCGTTGAAAGCATCGGGACAGGCGGCACAGATACGCAGTATTTT. This sequence joins TRBV29-1 and TRBJ2-3; 8 nucleotides match TRBD1. Unmatched junction bases numbered 8, after V lost 2 bases and J lost 1 base. In germline, CDR1 is SQVTM, CDR2 ANQGSEA. The CDR3 loop spans 16 amino acids.

This clone was counted a single time. This chain joins TRBV5-1 and TRBJ2-1, with D possibly matching TRBD2 (6 bases). This CDR3 is built from 12 residues. V lost 4 bases and J 5 bases, leaving 7 bases between the germline ends. Germline V lookup: CDR1 SGHRS, CDR2 YFSETQ. Here the CDR3 reads CASSGGNNEQFF. The CDR3 coding sequence is TGCGCCAGCAGCGGGGGGAACAATGAGCAGTTCTTC.

Here the CDR3 DNA reads TGTGCCACCGGCACGGCGGGGGGAAGCAATCAGCCCCAGCATTTT. It encodes CATGTAGGSNQPQHF. The chain combines TRBV10-3 with TRBJ1-5; possibly TRBD1 for D (5 bases). The ends were cut back, 10 bases at V and 1 base at J, with 17 bases in the middle. The CDR3 length is 15 residues. In germline, CDR1 is ENHRY, CDR2 SYGVKD.

This clone showed up many times. This chain joins TRBV19 and TRBJ1-5, with D perhaps TRBD1 (6 bases). The CDR3 spans 17 residues. The germline CDR1 and CDR2 sequences are LNHDA and SQIVND (reference sequence). V lost 3 bases to trimming and J lost 3 bases, with 18 bases between them. The CDR3 DNA sequence: TGTGCCAGTAGTATCGCTCCCCCAGGACAGAACAATCAGCCCCAGCATTTT. It encodes CASSIAPPGQNNQPQHF.

This clone was seen more than once but under ten times. The chain carries TRBV24-1 and TRBJ1-5, with 9 bases aligning to TRBD1. Germline loops: CDR1 KGHDR, CDR2 SFDVKD. CDR3 length: 15 residues. Germline trimming cut 3 bases from V and 1 base from J; bases unmatched to any gene: 0. The CDR3: CATSDGQGSNQPQHF. The CDR3 region has the DNA TGTGCCACCAGTGATGGACAGGGGAGCAATCAGCCCCAGCATTTT.

The V gene is TRBV30, the J gene TRBJ1-4; no firm D call. CDR1 and CDR2 from the germline V gene are GTSNPN and SVGIG (reference sequence). The V and J ends lost 3 bases and 4 bases respectively, with 6 bases between them. The CDR3 consists of 12 residues. The CDR3 loop reads CAWSQDNEKLFF. CDR3 bases: TGTGCCTGGAGCCAGGATAATGAAAAACTGTTTTTT.

This chain connects TRBV28 to TRBJ1-5; TRBD1 agrees at 7 bases. This CDR3 contains 18 residues. Germline assignment: CDR1 MDHEN and CDR2 SYDVKM. Trimming took 5 bases from V and 7 from J; bases not matched to a gene: 20. This chain's CDR3 is CASSLPAWTGRMHQPQHF. The CDR3 region has the DNA TGTGCCAGCAGTCTACCAGCCTGGACAGGTAGGATGCACCAGCCCCAGCATTTT.

The genes are TRBV7-9 and TRBJ2-5, with 8 bases lining up with TRBD2. The germline gives CDR1 SEHNR, CDR2 FQNEAQ (reference sequence). V gave up 4 bases and J gave up 11 bases; unmatched junction bases: 9. CDR3 length: 13 residues. For the CDR3, the DNA is TGTGCCAGCAGCTCCCACGGGAGGGTCCCTCAGTACTTC. This encodes CASSSHGRVPQYF.

V is TRBV4-1 and J is TRBJ1-1; 9 bases align to TRBD1. Trimming removed 3 bases from V and 5 bases from J; junction bases left unmatched: 7. The V gene's germline CDR1 is MGHRA and CDR2 YSYEKL. This CDR3 region has 15 residues. CDR3 nucleotide sequence: TGCGCCAGCAGCCAGTCACAGGGGGCGAGGACTGAAGCTTTCTTT. Its protein product is CASSQSQGARTEAFF.

This chain joins TRBV27 and TRBJ2-7, with 7 bases lining up with TRBD1. The germline V gene encodes CDR1 MNHEY and CDR2 SMNVEV (reference sequence). J gave up 0 bases and V 6 bases, and 8 bases lay outside the gene matches. The CDR3 has 15 residues. CDR3 region: CASSLAGTDSYEQYF. CDR3 nucleotides: TGTGCCAGCAGCCTCGCCGGGACAGACTCCTACGAGCAGTACTTC.

This chain joins TRBV5-1 and TRBJ2-5; 7 nucleotides match TRBD1. The CDR3 sequence is 14 residues long. Per germline, CDR1 SGHRS and CDR2 YFSETQ. V lost 3 bases to trimming and J lost 4 bases; unmatched junction nucleotides: 6. In DNA form, the CDR3 reads TGCGCCAGCAGCTCACAGGGGTTTGGAGAGACCCAGTACTTC. It specifies CASSSQGFGETQYF. Using reference TRBV5-1 and TRBJ2-5 for the parts outside the CDR3, the full variable domain is KAGVTQTPRYLIKTRGQQVTLSCSPISGHRSVSWYQQTPGQGLQFLFEYFSETQRNKGNFPGRFSGRQFSNSRSEMNVSTLELGDSALYLCASSSQGFGETQYFGPGTRLLVL.

This chain links TRBV28 with TRBJ1-1; D is undetermined. This CDR3 contains 11 residues. V shed 3 bases and J shed 4 bases, with 3 bases lying between them. The germline V gene has CDR1 MDHEN and CDR2 SYDVKM. CDR3 in DNA: TGTGCCAGCAGTTTGAGCACTGAAGCTTTCTTT. Translation: CASSLSTEAFF.

The chain recombines TRBV7-9 with TRBJ2-1; D might be TRBD2 (5 bases). CDR1 SEHNR and CDR2 FQNEAQ come from the germline V gene (reference sequence). The ends were cut back, 1 base at V and 10 bases at J, with 11 bases in the middle. This CDR3 is built from 13 residues. CDR3 in DNA: TGTGCCAGCAGCTTAGGTGGGGAGCGGGAGCAGTTCTTC. Protein sequence: CASSLGGEREQFF. Full variable domain (outside the CDR3, taken from reference TRBV7-9 and TRBJ2-1): DTGVSQNPRHKITKRGQNVTFRCDPISEHNRLYWYRQTLGQGPEFLTYFQNEAQLEKSRLLSDRFSAERPKGSFSTLEIQRTEQGDSAMYLCASSLGGEREQFFGPGTRLTVL.

This clone was observed a single time. The chain is built from TRBV7-9 and TRBJ1-2; 9 bases map to TRBD1. Per germline, CDR1 SEHNR and CDR2 FQNEAQ (reference sequence). The CDR3 sequence is 15 residues long. J gave up 7 bases and V 1 base, and 7 bases lay outside the gene matches. The CDR3 sequence: CASSLVLGTGSGYTF. The DNA of the CDR3 is TGTGCCAGCAGCTTAGTATTAGGGACAGGGAGTGGCTACACCTTC.

The gene calls are TRBV9 and TRBJ2-1, with 9 bases matching TRBD2. The V gene end was trimmed by 2 bases and the J gene end by 2 bases; junction bases not matched to a gene: 8. Germline values: CDR1 SGDLS, CDR2 YYNGEE. CDR3 size: 17 residues. This chain's CDR3 is CASSVDPAGGAYNEQFF. The DNA for the CDR3 is TGTGCCAGCAGCGTCGACCCGGCGGGAGGGGCCTACAATGAGCAGTTCTTC.

The chain is built from TRBV28 and TRBJ2-5; 11 bases map to TRBD1. After removal of 1 base from V and 5 bases from J, the junction contained 3 bases not matched to a gene. Germline lookup yields CDR1 MDHEN and CDR2 SYDVKM. CDR3 length equals 15 residues. CDR3 residues: CASSLLGQGGETQYF. For the CDR3, the DNA is TGTGCCAGCAGTTTATTGGGACAGGGGGGGGAGACCCAGTACTTC.

The chain couples TRBV7-2 to TRBJ1-2, with D possibly being TRBD1 (6 bases). The germline V gene has CDR1 SGHTA and CDR2 FQGNSA. The CDR3 length is 16 residues. The germline V and J ends were trimmed by 3 bases and 6 bases, with 20 bases remaining between them. The CDR3 region is CASSFGGAGIDHGYTF. The CDR3 DNA follows: TGTGCCAGCAGCTTCGGGGGGGCAGGAATAGACCATGGCTACACCTTC. The complete variable domain, with remaining parts taken from reference TRBV7-2 and TRBJ1-2, reads GAGVSQSPSNKVTEKGKDVELRCDPISGHTALYWYRQSLGQGLEFLIYFQGNSAPDKSGLPSDRFSAERTGGSVSTLTIQRTQQEDSAVYLCASSFGGAGIDHGYTFGSGTRLTVV.

The rearrangement links TRBV30 to TRBJ1-5; 7 positions agree with TRBD1. Germline V lookup: CDR1 GTSNPN, CDR2 SVGIG (reference sequence). The CDR3 covers 14 residues. After removal of 1 base from V and 4 bases from J, the junction contained 4 bases not matched to a gene. CDR3: CAWSGQGGNQPQHF. CDR3 nucleotides: TGTGCCTGGAGTGGACAGGGTGGTAATCAGCCCCAGCATTTT.

The chain joins TRBV15 to TRBJ1-5; D remains ambiguous. This CDR3 has 13 residues. Germline CDR1 reads LNHNV; CDR2 reads YYDKDF (reference sequence). Trimming took 6 bases from V and 7 from J, leaving 13 bases between them. CDR3 region: CATSRSPRQPQHF. Written as DNA, the CDR3 is TGTGCCACCAGTAGAAGCCCGAGACAGCCCCAGCATTTT.

This clone has only one observation. CDR3 loop: CASSVGLGVDTQYF. The CDR3 DNA is TGTGCCAGCAGCGTGGGACTAGGGGTAGATACGCAGTATTTT. The chain has TRBV7-9 and TRBJ2-3, with 8 bases identical to TRBD2. V was pared by 5 bases and J by 5 bases, with 6 bases of the junction left unmatched. The CDR3 contains 14 residues. Germline assignment: CDR1 SEHNR and CDR2 FQNEAQ (reference sequence).

This clone was found a few times. The V call is TRBV7-3, the J call TRBJ2-1; TRBD2 is a possible D gene (6 bases). CDR3 length: 14 amino acids. Germline V gene sequence: CDR1 SGHTA, CDR2 FQGTGA. Trimming left V 5 bases short and J 7 bases short, with 15 bases between. The CDR3 DNA follows: TGTGCCAGCAGCACCCCGGGACTCCAGAATGAGCAGTTCTTC. It specifies CASSTPGLQNEQFF.

The rearrangement joins TRBV19 to TRBJ2-1; no reliable D call. Per the germline V gene, CDR1 is LNHDA and CDR2 is SQIVND (reference sequence). This CDR3 is built from 17 residues. V gave up 5 bases and J gave up 0 bases, with 17 bases separating them. CDR3 in DNA: TGTGCCAGTAGTTTACGTGCGCAAATGAGCTCCTACAATGAGCAGTTCTTC. Its translation is CASSLRAQMSSYNEQFF.